A selection of T cell receptor beta chains follows, all from one sample in a study of blood T cells in healthy people across ages. In TCRdb, the 5' RACE reads were re-called with MiXCR into one record per CDR3 protein. The sample holds about 800,000 distinct CDR3 sequences, approximately 25% seen once. These data also featured in a second study, about T cells of mothers and their children.

The sample taken for sequencing was blood. These TCRs come from a boy aged 5-17 years in good health. Each CDR3 is given with its conserved first and last residue. Fields, in order: V gene, D gene, clone size, J gene, CDR3 DNA, CDR3 protein. D genes are given only for firm matches. Part of the rows lack a size; the others show once, few, many or a class for expanded clones.

TRBV5-5,NA,NA,TRBJ1-5,TGTGCCAGCAGCCCACGCGAGGGAAGGCCCCAGCATTTT,CASSPREGRPQHF
TRBV4-3,NA,NA,TRBJ2-7,TGCGCCAGCAGCCAAGATTCTGGGACACCAAACTACGAGCAGTACTTC,CASSQDSGTPNYEQYF
TRBV10-3,NA,NA,TRBJ2-7,TGTGCCATCAGTGATCGGGTCCAGGGCCACTACGAGCAGTACTTC,CAISDRVQGHYEQYF
TRBV20-1,NA,NA,TRBJ2-7,TGCAGTGCTGGGGGCGCCTACGAGCAGTACTTC,CSAGGAYEQYF
TRBV15,NA,NA,TRBJ2-7,TGTGCCACCAGCAGAGGTTGGGGCTCGCGCTCCTACGAGCAGTACTTC,CATSRGWGSRSYEQYF
TRBV27,NA,NA,TRBJ2-3,TGTGCCAGCAGTTCCGCCGGGAATTGGGAGGTATCGACAGATACGCAGTATTTT,CASSSAGNWEVSTDTQYF
TRBV29-1,NA,NA,TRBJ2-2,TGCAGCGTTGTATCACAGGGCTACACCGGGGAGCTGTTTTTT,CSVVSQGYTGELFF
TRBV29-1,TRBD1,NA,TRBJ2-1,TGCAGCGTGGGGACAGGGGCCTACAATGAGCAGTTCTTC,CSVGTGAYNEQFF
TRBV27,TRBD2,few,TRBJ2-5,TGTGCCAGCAGTTTAACTAGCGGGGATGCTCGAGAGACCCAGTACTTC,CASSLTSGDARETQYF
TRBV20-1,NA,few,TRBJ1-2,TGCAGTGCTAAGGAGGGGAGCCCGACCTACACCTTC,CSAKEGSPTYTF
TRBV11-2,TRBD1,NA,TRBJ2-5,TGTGCCAGCACCAGACAGGGGGTTTTTGAAGAGACCCAGTACTTC,CASTRQGVFEETQYF
TRBV14,NA,few,TRBJ2-1,TGTGCCAGCAGCCAGACAAGCAATGAGCAGTTCTTC,CASSQTSNEQFF
TRBV15,TRBD1,few,TRBJ2-7,TGTGCCACCAGCAGGGACAGGGGAACCTACGAGCAGTACTTC,CATSRDRGTYEQYF
TRBV4-2,TRBD2,NA,TRBJ2-1,TGTGCCAGCAGCCCAGGACTAGCGGGGGCCTTAAGCTCCTACAATGAGCAGTTCTTC,CASSPGLAGALSSYNEQFF
TRBV12-3/TRBV12-4,NA,NA,TRBJ1-5,TGTGCCAGCAGTTTCAGTGCTGATCAGCCCCAGCATTTT,CASSFSADQPQHF
TRBV28,TRBD1,NA,TRBJ2-7,TGTGCCAGCACTACTTCAACAGGGGCAAGGACGGATTCATACGAGCAGTACTTC,CASTTSTGARTDSYEQYF
TRBV20-1,NA,once,TRBJ1-3,TGCAGTGCTAGAGATCGGTTGGACAGCCTCTCTGGAAACACCATATATTTT,CSARDRLDSLSGNTIYF
TRBV4-1,NA,few,TRBJ2-2,TGCGCCAGCAGCTCATTCGGAGGGCCGGAGGGGCTGTTTTTT,CASSSFGGPEGLFF
TRBV28,NA,few,TRBJ1-4,TGTGCCAGCAGCCCCGGGGAGAGGAGAGTCAATGAAAAACTGTTTTTT,CASSPGERRVNEKLFF
TRBV6-1,TRBD1,NA,TRBJ1-1,TGTGCCAGCAGCCATACCGGGACAGGGCCCGGCCTGGGTTTCTTT,CASSHTGTGPGLGFF
TRBV28,TRBD1,NA,TRBJ1-4,TGTGCCAGCAGTTCGACAGGGGTCGAAAAACTGTTTTTT,CASSSTGVEKLFF
TRBV20-1,TRBD1,NA,TRBJ2-5,TGCAGTGCTCGACCGGTGGGACAGGGATACCAAGAGACCCAGTACTTC,CSARPVGQGYQETQYF
TRBV3-1,NA,NA,TRBJ2-5,TGTGCCAGCAGCCCCAACGGACGACCCGAGACCCAGTACTTC,CASSPNGRPETQYF
TRBV5-1,TRBD2,NA,TRBJ2-4,TGCGCCAGCAGCTGGGGGGGTGCGGAAAACATTCAGTACTTC,CASSWGGAENIQYF
TRBV7-6,NA,NA,TRBJ2-1,TGTGCCAGCAGCGCTGGGACCGAAGAGCAGTTCTTC,CASSAGTEEQFF
TRBV4-3,TRBD1,few,TRBJ1-4,TGCGCCAGCAGCCAACAGGGACAGGGTAATGAAGAACTGTTTTTT,CASSQQGQGNEELFF
TRBV19,NA,NA,TRBJ2-4,TGTGCCAGTAGTGTAGGGGGGGTCGGAAACATTCAGTACTTC,CASSVGGVGNIQYF
TRBV14,TRBD1,NA,TRBJ2-7,TGTGCCAGCAGCCAGGGACAGGGTACCCTCAGCTCCTACGAGCAGTACTTC,CASSQGQGTLSSYEQYF
TRBV12-3/TRBV12-4,TRBD2,few,TRBJ2-5,TGTGCCAGCGCCCCCCGACGGGGAGGGCAAGAGACCCAGTACTTC,CASAPRRGGQETQYF
TRBV12-3/TRBV12-4,NA,NA,TRBJ2-2,TGTGCCAGCAGGTCCGGGACATTGAACACCGGGGAGCTGTTTTTT,CASRSGTLNTGELFF
TRBV2,TRBD1,NA,TRBJ2-1,TGTGCCAGCAGGCGAACAGGGGAAAATGAGCAGTTCTTC,CASRRTGENEQFF
TRBV18,NA,NA,TRBJ1-1,TGTGCCAGCTCACCACCGGGAGGGCCTGAAGCTTTATTT,CASSPPGGPEALF
TRBV7-2,NA,NA,TRBJ2-7,TGTGCCAGCAGCGGTACAGGCGTCTCCTACGAGCAGTACTTC,CASSGTGVSYEQYF
TRBV24-1,NA,few,TRBJ1-5,TGTGCCACCAGTGCCCGGACTGATCAGCCCCAGCATTTT,CATSARTDQPQHF
TRBV12-3/TRBV12-4,TRBD1,NA,TRBJ1-5,TGTGCCAGCAGCCCAGGGACAGGGTATCAGCCCCAGCATTTT,CASSPGTGYQPQHF
TRBV29-1,NA,many,TRBJ1-4,TGCAGCGTTGAGACACAGAACAATGAAAAACTGTTTTTT,CSVETQNNEKLFF
TRBV29-1,NA,few,TRBJ2-7,TGCAGCGTTGGGCCTGACTCCTACGAGCAGTACTTC,CSVGPDSYEQYF
TRBV12-3/TRBV12-4,TRBD2,NA,TRBJ2-1,TGTGCCAGCAGTGGAGGACTAGACGATGAGCAGTTCTTC,CASSGGLDDEQFF
TRBV7-2,TRBD2,many,TRBJ2-1,TGTGCCAGCAGCTTAGGCGGGGGGCCCTACAATGAGCAGTTCTTC,CASSLGGGPYNEQFF
TRBV7-3,NA,NA,TRBJ2-5,TGTGCCAGCAGCTTGGGTCCTCTGGAGGGGACCCAGTACTTC,CASSLGPLEGTQYF
TRBV27,NA,few,TRBJ1-5,TGTGCCAGCAGTTTACACAGGGAGGGAAATCAGCCCCAGCATTTT,CASSLHREGNQPQHF
TRBV7-9,TRBD1,NA,TRBJ1-1,TGTGCCAGCAGTAGACAGGGAACGAACACTGAAGCTTTCTTT,CASSRQGTNTEAFF
TRBV20-1,NA,few,TRBJ2-5,TGCAGTGCTAGGCTTAGCGGAAACCAAGAGACCCAGTACTTC,CSARLSGNQETQYF
TRBV27,NA,few,TRBJ1-4,TGTGCCAGCAGGCGTCGGACGGATGAAAAACTGTTTTTT,CASRRRTDEKLFF